This is a list of T cell receptor beta chains from one sample in a study of PD-1 blockade in mismatch repair-deficient tumors. Sequencing was performed with immunoSEQ multiplex PCR; in TCRdb, only in-frame clones are kept and a portion is missing. The sample has around 25,000 clones; over 80% are singletons. The sample consisted of peripheral blood, taken 12 weeks after starting pembrolizumab. Receptors originate from an adult with mismatch repair-deficient cancer. The CDR3 runs from the conserved cysteine through the conserved F or W. The D gene is left open where the match is weak. Clone size is not always given. Where it is, it says once, few, many or a class for expanded clones.

CDR3 protein	CDR3 DNA	V gene	clone size	CDR3 length	J gene	D gene
CASSTAGAGGDTQYF	TGTGCCAGCAGTACAGCGGGGGCTGGAGGAGATACGCAGTATTTT	TRBV6-1	-	15	TRBJ2-3	TRBD2
CASSQGLAGAREQYF	TGTGCCAGCAGCCAGGGCTTAGCGGGAGCTCGAGAGCAGTACTTC	TRBV4-2	-	15	TRBJ2-7	TRBD2
CASSESAYQPQHF	TGTGCCAGCAGTGAGAGCGCTTATCAGCCCCAGCATTTT	TRBV6-5	once	13	TRBJ1-5	-
CASSSPDRTSGRGTDTQYF	TGTGCCAGCAGCTCACCTGATCGGACTAGCGGGAGAGGCACAGATACGCAGTATTTT	TRBV5-4	-	19	TRBJ2-3	TRBD2
CATRGGVTGELFF	TGTGCCACCAGGGGAGGGGTGACCGGGGAGCTGTTTTTT	TRBV28	-	13	TRBJ2-2	-
CASSTLYSDSSNTEAFF	TGTGCCAGTAGTACCTTGTACAGCGACTCCTCGAACACTGAAGCTTTCTTT	TRBV19	-	17	TRBJ1-1	-
CASSRGLAGLTDTQYF	TGCGCCAGCAGCCGTGGACTAGCGGGGCTCACAGATACGCAGTATTTT	TRBV4-1	-	16	TRBJ2-3	TRBD2
CASSIGGQGFWETQYF	TGTGCCAGTAGTATAGGGGGACAGGGGTTTTGGGAGACCCAGTACTTC	TRBV19	few	16	TRBJ2-5	TRBD1
CASRSRGYTGELFF	TGTGCCAGCAGAAGCAGGGGATACACCGGGGAGCTGTTTTTT	TRBV25-1	-	14	TRBJ2-2	-
CASSALTDSMNTEAFF	TGTGCCAGTAGTGCACTCACGGACAGCATGAACACTGAAGCTTTCTTT	TRBV19	-	16	TRBJ1-1	-
CASSVLALNYEQYF	TGCGCCAGCAGCGTACTAGCTCTGAACTACGAGCAGTACTTC	TRBV4-3	-	14	TRBJ2-7	-
CAISTTESGNTIYF	TGTGCCATCAGCACCACGGAATCTGGAAACACCATATATTTT	TRBV10-3	-	14	TRBJ1-3	-
CASSQDYGSNYGYTF	TGCGCCAGCAGCCAAGATTATGGTTCTAACTATGGCTACACCTTC	TRBV4-3	few	15	TRBJ1-2	-
CASSPWPHRTGEEPQYF	TGTGCCAGCAGCCCCTGGCCCCACCGAACAGGGGAAGAGCCCCAGTACTTC	TRBV7-9	-	17	TRBJ2-5	TRBD1
CSVELRDNEQFF	TGCAGCGTTGAACTCAGGGACAATGAGCAGTTCTTC	TRBV29-1	-	12	TRBJ2-1	-
CASSPGQDKETQYF	TGTGCCAGCAGTCCAGGACAGGACAAAGAGACCCAGTACTTC	TRBV28	-	14	TRBJ2-5	TRBD1
CASSYQGYYEQYF	TGTGCCAGCAGTTACCAGGGCTACTACGAGCAGTACTTC	TRBV6-6	-	13	TRBJ2-7	-
CASRPGGGLLTAYEQYF	TGCGCCAGCCGCCCTGGAGGGGGCCTTCTCACCGCCTACGAGCAGTACTTC	TRBV10-2	few	17	TRBJ2-7	-
CASSRLRMNTEAFF	TGCGCCAGCAGCCGACTCCGCATGAACACTGAAGCTTTCTTT	TRBV5-1	-	14	TRBJ1-1	-
CASSLGLDYGYTF	TGTGCCAGCAGCTTGGGGTTGGACTATGGCTACACCTTC	TRBV5-4	-	13	TRBJ1-2	-
CASSTGIRTDTQYF	TGTGCCAGCAGCACCGGGATCCGCACAGATACGCAGTATTTT	TRBV5-6	-	14	TRBJ2-3	-
CASSYSPLSWGAEAFF	TGTGCCAGCAGTTACTCTCCCCTGAGTTGGGGCGCTGAAGCTTTCTTT	TRBV6-5	-	16	TRBJ1-1	-
CASSITNSNQPQHF	TGTGCCAGTAGTATTACCAATAGCAATCAGCCCCAGCATTTT	TRBV19	-	14	TRBJ1-5	-
CASSQGWGPYGGRDEQFF	TGCGCCAGCAGCCAAGGTTGGGGGCCCTATGGCGGGAGGGATGAGCAGTTCTTC	TRBV4-1	-	18	TRBJ2-1	TRBD2
CASRGDRGTYGYTF	TGTGCCAGCAGGGGGGACAGGGGAACATATGGCTACACCTTC	TRBV7-9	-	14	TRBJ1-2	TRBD1
CASSFNRASDTQYF	TGTGCCAGCAGTTTCAACCGGGCCTCAGATACGCAGTATTTT	TRBV6-5	-	14	TRBJ2-3	-
CAISEPASGRAYEQYF	TGTGCCATCAGTGAGCCGGCTAGCGGGAGGGCCTACGAGCAGTACTTC	TRBV10-3	-	16	TRBJ2-7	TRBD2
CASSLSPRNEQYF	TGCGCCAGCAGCTTGAGTCCCCGTAACGAGCAGTACTTC	TRBV5-1	-	13	TRBJ2-7	-